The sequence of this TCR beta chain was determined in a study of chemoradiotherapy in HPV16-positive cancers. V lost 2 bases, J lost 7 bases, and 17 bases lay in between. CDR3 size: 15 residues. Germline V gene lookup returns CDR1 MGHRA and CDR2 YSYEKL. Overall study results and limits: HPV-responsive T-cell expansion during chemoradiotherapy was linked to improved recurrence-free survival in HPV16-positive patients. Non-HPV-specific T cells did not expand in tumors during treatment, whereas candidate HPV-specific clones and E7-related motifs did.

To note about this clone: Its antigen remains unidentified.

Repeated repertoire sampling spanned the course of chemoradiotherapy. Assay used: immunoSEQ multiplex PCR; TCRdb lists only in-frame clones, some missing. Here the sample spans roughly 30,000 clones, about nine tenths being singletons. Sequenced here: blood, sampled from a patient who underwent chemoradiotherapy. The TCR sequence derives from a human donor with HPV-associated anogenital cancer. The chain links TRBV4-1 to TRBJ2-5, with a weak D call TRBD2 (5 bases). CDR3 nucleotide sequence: TGCGCCAGCAGCCAATGGTCACGGGGAGAGGTGACCCAGTACTTC. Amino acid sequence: CASSQWSRGEVTQYF.